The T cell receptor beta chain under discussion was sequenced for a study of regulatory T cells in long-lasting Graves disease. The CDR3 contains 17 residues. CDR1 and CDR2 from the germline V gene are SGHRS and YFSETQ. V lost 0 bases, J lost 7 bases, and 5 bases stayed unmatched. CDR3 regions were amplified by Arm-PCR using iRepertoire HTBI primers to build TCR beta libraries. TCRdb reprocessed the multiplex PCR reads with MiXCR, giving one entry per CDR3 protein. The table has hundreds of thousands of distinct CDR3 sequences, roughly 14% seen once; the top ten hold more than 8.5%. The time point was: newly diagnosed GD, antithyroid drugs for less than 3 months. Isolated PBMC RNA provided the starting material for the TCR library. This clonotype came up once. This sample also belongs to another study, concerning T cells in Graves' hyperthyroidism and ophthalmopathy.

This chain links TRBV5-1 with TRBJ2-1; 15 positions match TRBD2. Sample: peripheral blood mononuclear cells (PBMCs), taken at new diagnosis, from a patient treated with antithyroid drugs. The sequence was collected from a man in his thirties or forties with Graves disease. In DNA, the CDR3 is TGCGCCAGCAGCTTGGGGACTAGCGGGAGGGCCCGGAATGAGCAGTTCTTC. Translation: CASSLGTSGRARNEQFF. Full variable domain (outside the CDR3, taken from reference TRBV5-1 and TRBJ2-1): KAGVTQTPRYLIKTRGQQVTLSCSPISGHRSVSWYQQTPGQGLQFLFEYFSETQRNKGNFPGRFSGRQFSNSRSEMNVSTLELGDSALYLCASSLGTSGRARNEQFFGPGTRLTVL.